What follows is one T cell receptor (beta chain) and its context. The time point is: newly diagnosed GD, antithyroid drugs for less than 3 months. The TCR library was prepared using RNA isolated from PBMCs. The data stem from a study of regulatory T cells in long-lasting Graves disease. Assembly of TCR beta libraries relied on iRepertoire HTBI primers together with Arm-PCR of CDR3 regions. One entry per CDR3 protein, called by TCRdb with MiXCR from the multiplex PCR reads. The sample shows about 420,000 distinct CDR3 sequences, 16% of them seen only once. V was pared by 6 bases and J by 0 bases, with 7 bases of the junction left unmatched. CDR1 and CDR2 from the germline V gene are LNHDA and SQIVND (reference sequence). This CDR3 is built from 15 residues. The data were also submitted as part of a second study, on T cells in Graves' hyperthyroidism and ophthalmopathy. That study adds: In the blood, most expanded thyroid clonotypes above 0.001 appeared as well.

The receptor's source is a woman aged 18-29 years with Graves disease. The sample consisted of peripheral blood mononuclear cells (PBMCs), taken at new diagnosis, from a patient treated with antithyroid drugs. The chain combines TRBV19 with TRBJ1-2, with 7 bases identical to TRBD1. In DNA form, the CDR3 reads TGTGCCAGTAGGCGGACCGGGACAGCTAACTATGGCTACACCTTC. Its protein product is CASRRTGTANYGYTF. The complete variable domain, with remaining parts taken from reference TRBV19 and TRBJ1-2, reads DGGITQSPKYLFRKEGQNVTLSCEQNLNHDAMYWYRQDPGQGLRLIYYSQIVNDFQKGDIAEGYSVSREKKESFPLTVTSAQKNPTAFYLCASRRTGTANYGYTFGSGTRLTVV.